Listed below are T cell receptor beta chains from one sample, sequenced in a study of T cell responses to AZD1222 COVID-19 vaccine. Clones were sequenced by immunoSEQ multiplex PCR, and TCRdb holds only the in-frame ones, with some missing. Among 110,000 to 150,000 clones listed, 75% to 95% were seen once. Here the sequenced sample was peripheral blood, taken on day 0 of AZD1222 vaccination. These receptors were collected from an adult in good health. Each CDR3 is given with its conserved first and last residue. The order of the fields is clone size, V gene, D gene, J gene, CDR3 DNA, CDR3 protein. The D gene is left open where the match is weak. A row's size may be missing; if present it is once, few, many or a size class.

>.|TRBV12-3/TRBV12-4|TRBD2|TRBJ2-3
TGTGCCAGCACGGGAGGAACAGATACGCAGTATTTT
CASTGGTDTQYF
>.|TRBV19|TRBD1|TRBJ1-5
TGTGCCAGTAGTAAGGGACAGGCGGGTCAGCCCCAGCATTTT
CASSKGQAGQPQHF
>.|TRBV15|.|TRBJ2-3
TGTGCCACCAGCAGAGAAAGGCTGAGCGCAGATACGCAGTATTTT
CATSRERLSADTQYF
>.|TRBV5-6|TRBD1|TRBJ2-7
TGTGCCAGCAGCTTGACAGGGGACCCGCCCTACGAGCAGTACTTC
CASSLTGDPPYEQYF
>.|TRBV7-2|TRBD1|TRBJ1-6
TGTGCCAGCAGCTTACGGCCACGGACAGGGGAGAATAATTCACCCCTCCACTTT
CASSLRPRTGENNSPLHF
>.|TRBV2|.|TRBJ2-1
TGTGCCAGCATCAGGGGATTAGACAATGAGCAGTTCTTC
CASIRGLDNEQFF
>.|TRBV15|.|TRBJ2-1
TGTGCCACCAGCAGAGATTTCACGGGCACCTACAATGAGCAGTTCTTC
CATSRDFTGTYNEQFF
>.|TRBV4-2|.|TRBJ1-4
TGTGCCAGCAGCCGCGATGTCTTGGGGGGGGATGAAAAACTGTTTTTT
CASSRDVLGGDEKLFF
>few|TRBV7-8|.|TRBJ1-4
TGTGCCAGCAGCTTTCGCGCCCGGCCTGCGGGTGAAAAACTGTTTTTT
CASSFRARPAGEKLFF
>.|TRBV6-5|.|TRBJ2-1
TGTGCCAGCAGTCGAGACTCCATCTCCTACAATGAGCAGTTCTTC
CASSRDSISYNEQFF
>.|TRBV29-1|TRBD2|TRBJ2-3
TGCAGCGTTGAACTAGCGGGAGTGGGGGGGACAGATACGCAGTATTTT
CSVELAGVGGTDTQYF
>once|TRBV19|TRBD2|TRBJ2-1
TGTGCCAGTACTCGAACTAGCGGGAGTATGAATGAGCAGTTCTTC
CASTRTSGSMNEQFF
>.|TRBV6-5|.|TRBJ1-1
TGTGCCAGCAGTCAGGGCCCCACTGAAGCTTTCTTT
CASSQGPTEAFF
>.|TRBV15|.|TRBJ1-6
TGTGCCACCAGCAGAGATCTGGGACAAGGCGTGGGCTCCTATAATTCACCCCTCCACTTT
CATSRDLGQGVGSYNSPLHF
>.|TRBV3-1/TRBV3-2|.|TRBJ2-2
TGTGCCAGCAGCCCAAAACAGGCCAGTAGTGAGGGACACCGACCCAGCGCGAACACCGGGGAGCTGTTTTTT
CASSPKQASSEGHRPSANTGELFF
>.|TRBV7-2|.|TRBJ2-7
TGTGCCAGCAGCTCGTTCCCAGCGGCCTACGAGCAGTACTTC
CASSSFPAAYEQYF
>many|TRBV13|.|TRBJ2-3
TGTGCCAGCTCGACAGGGAGGACAGATACGCAGTATTTT
CASSTGRTDTQYF
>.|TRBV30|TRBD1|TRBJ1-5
TGTGCCTGGAACAGGGGTCTCTCGTCCCAGCATTTT
CAWNRGLSSQHF
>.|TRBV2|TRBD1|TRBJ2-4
TGTGCCAGCAAGGGGGTGAGGGACAGTAAAAACATTCAGTACTTC
CASKGVRDSKNIQYF
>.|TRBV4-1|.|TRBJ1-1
TGCGCCAGCAGCCAGGGGGTCGGAGCTTTCTTT
CASSQGVGAFF
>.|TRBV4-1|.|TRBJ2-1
TGCGCCAGCAGCCAGGTTGACATCCTCTCCTACAATGAGCAGTTCTTC
CASSQVDILSYNEQFF
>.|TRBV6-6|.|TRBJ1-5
TGTGCCAGCAGCGCAAATCAGCCCCAGCATTTT
CASSANQPQHF
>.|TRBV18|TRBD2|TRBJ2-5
TGTGCCAGCTCACCGGAACTAGCGGGATACGAGACCCAGTACTTC
CASSPELAGYETQYF
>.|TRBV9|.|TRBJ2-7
TGTGCCAGCAGCTCTCTAGGTCCCGAGCAGTACTTC
CASSSLGPEQYF
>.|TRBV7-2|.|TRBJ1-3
TGTGCCAGTGGGAGGGGCAACTCTGGAAACACCATATATTTT
CASGRGNSGNTIYF
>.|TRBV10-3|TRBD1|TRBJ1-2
TGTGCCATCAGCAGGGAGACAGGGCGCTTGGCTAATGGCTACACCTTC
CAISRETGRLANGYTF
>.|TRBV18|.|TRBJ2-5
TGTGCCAGCTCACCACAACTTGGGGGACAAGAGACCCAGTACTTC
CASSPQLGGQETQYF
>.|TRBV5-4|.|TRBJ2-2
TGTGCCAGCGCCTCCGCTGGGCGTGGCACCGGGGAGCTGTTTTTT
CASASAGRGTGELFF
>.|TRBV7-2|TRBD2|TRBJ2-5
TGTGCCAGCAGCTTGAACTTCGGGGGGGCCCGGGAGACCCAGTACTTC
CASSLNFGGARETQYF
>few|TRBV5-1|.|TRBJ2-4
TGCGCCAGCAGCTTGGTACCCGGTAGGAACATTCAGTACTTC
CASSLVPGRNIQYF
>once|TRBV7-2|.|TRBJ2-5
TGTGCCAGCAGCCGCCTCCCGGTGTACCAAGAGACCCAGTACTTC
CASSRLPVYQETQYF
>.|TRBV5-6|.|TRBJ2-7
TGTGCCAGTGACAACCATGGTCGTATCTCCTACGAGCAGTACTTC
CASDNHGRISYEQYF
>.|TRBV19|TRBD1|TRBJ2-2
TGTGCCAGCATCAACGCGGGGCAGGGGGCACCCGGGGAGCTGTTTTTT
CASINAGQGAPGELFF
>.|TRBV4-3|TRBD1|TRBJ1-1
TGCGCCAGCAGCAAACCAAACCCAGGGGGCACTGAAGCTTTCTTT
CASSKPNPGGTEAFF
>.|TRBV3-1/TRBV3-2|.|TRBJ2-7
TGTGCCAGCAGCCAAGCAGACACAGTCTACTTC
CASSQADTVYF
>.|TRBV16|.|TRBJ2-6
TGTGCCAGCAGCCAAAGCCAGGGAACTGGGGCCAACGTCCTGACTTTC
CASSQSQGTGANVLTF
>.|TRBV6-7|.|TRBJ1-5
TGTGCCAGCAGTTACCCCCCAGAGGACAGCCAGGATTGCAATCAGCCCCAGCATTTT
CASSYPPEDSQDCNQPQHF
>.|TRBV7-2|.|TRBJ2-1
TGTGCCAGCAGCTTGATAGGGCAGGGGTTAGATGAGCAGTTCTTC
CASSLIGQGLDEQFF
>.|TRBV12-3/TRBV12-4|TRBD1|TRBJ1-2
TGTGCCAGCAGCCCGGGACAGCGAGGCTACACCTTC
CASSPGQRGYTF
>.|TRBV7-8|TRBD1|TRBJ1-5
TGTGCCAGCAGCGCCGGGACAGGTGAGCAGCCCCAGCATTTT
CASSAGTGEQPQHF
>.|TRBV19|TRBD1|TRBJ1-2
TGTGCCAGTAGTCAAGGGACAGACGGCTTTTTTGGCTACACCTTC
CASSQGTDGFFGYTF